This entry is about one TCR beta chain. This record belongs to a study of cytomegalovirus exposure and HLA in healthy donors. Germline CDR1 and CDR2: MDHEN and SYDVKM. CDR3 length equals 12 residues. The V and J ends lost 8 bases and 8 bases respectively, with 13 bases between them. The study ran its PCR with 60 Vbeta and 13 Jbeta primers. The repertoire was sequenced with immunoSEQ multiplex PCR; TCRdb's copy has only in-frame clones and lacks some. The table includes 95,000 to 110,000 clones, 73% detected once. Sequencing was done on a sample of PBMCs. The chain employs TRBV28 and TRBJ2-1; TRBD1 is a possible D gene (6 bases). The origin of this receptor is a man younger than 45 in good health and CMV-seronegative. CDR3 loop: CASFTGTDEQFF. Here the CDR3 DNA reads TGTGCCAGCTTCACAGGGACGGATGAGCAGTTCTTC.